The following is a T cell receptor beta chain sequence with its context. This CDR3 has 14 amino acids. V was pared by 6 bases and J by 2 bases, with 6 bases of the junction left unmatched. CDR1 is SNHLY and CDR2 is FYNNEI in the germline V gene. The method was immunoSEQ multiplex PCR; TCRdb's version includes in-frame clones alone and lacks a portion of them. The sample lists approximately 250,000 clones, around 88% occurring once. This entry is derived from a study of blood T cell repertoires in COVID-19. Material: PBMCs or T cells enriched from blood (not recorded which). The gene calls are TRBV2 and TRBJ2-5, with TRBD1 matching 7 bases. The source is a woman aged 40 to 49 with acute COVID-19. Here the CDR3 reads CASRTGTWQETQYF. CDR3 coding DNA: TGTGCCAGCAGGACAGGGACGTGGCAAGAGACCCAGTACTTC.